These T cell receptor beta chains were read from a single sample in a study of blood T cell dynamics during melanoma immunotherapy. Assay used: immunoSEQ multiplex PCR; TCRdb lists only in-frame clones, some missing. The top ten hold about 30% of the sample, which has roughly 9,500 clones, about 90% seen once. The specimen was blood, collected from a patient treated with checkpoint blockade. Every receptor here comes from a human donor with melanoma. The CDR3 runs from the conserved cysteine through the conserved F or W. A D gene is named only where the DNA matches it firmly. The size field is filled for only some rows; it gives once, few, many or a size class.

clone size,J gene,D gene,V gene,CDR3 DNA,CDR3 protein
NA,TRBJ2-1,NA,TRBV7-6,TGTGCCAGCAGCTTAGTGGCTACCTACAATGAGCAGTTCTTC,CASSLVATYNEQFF
few,TRBJ1-1,NA,TRBV7-8,TGTGCCAGCACCCAACAGATGGCCAACACTGAAGCTTTCTTT,CASTQQMANTEAFF
NA,TRBJ2-7,TRBD2,TRBV28,TGTGCCAGCAGTTCGACGGGAGGGCCGGCCTACGAGCAGTACTTC,CASSSTGGPAYEQYF
NA,TRBJ1-4,NA,TRBV6-8,TGTGCCAGCAGTACAGCCACAACTAATGAAAAACTGTTTTTT,CASSTATTNEKLFF
NA,TRBJ2-1,NA,TRBV1,TGCACCAGCAGCCAACTAGAGGTGCGGTACAATGAGCAGTTCTTC,CTSSQLEVRYNEQFF
NA,TRBJ1-3,NA,TRBV28,TGTGCCAGCAGTTTTTTAGGGGGTAGGAGAAACACCATATATTTT,CASSFLGGRRNTIYF
NA,TRBJ1-1,TRBD1,TRBV14,TGTGCCAGCAGCCCAGGGGGGTGGGCTTTCTTT,CASSPGGWAFF
NA,TRBJ1-4,TRBD1,TRBV28,TGTGCCAGCAGTCCACCGACAGGGGGGGAGGAAAAACTGTTTTTT,CASSPPTGGEEKLFF
NA,TRBJ2-7,TRBD2,TRBV5-1,TGCGCCAGCAGCTTGGCTGCTAGCGGAGACTACGAGCAGTACTTC,CASSLAASGDYEQYF
NA,TRBJ1-2,NA,TRBV2,TGTGCCAGCAGGAGGGGAGGGTATGGCTACACCTTC,CASRRGGYGYTF
NA,TRBJ1-4,NA,TRBV9,TGTGCCAGCAGCGTACGGGCGGAAGCAACTAATGAAAAACTGTTTTTT,CASSVRAEATNEKLFF
once,TRBJ1-5,TRBD1,TRBV6-1,TGTGCCAGCACGGAAACAGGGGGCAATCAGCCCCAGCATTTT,CASTETGGNQPQHF
NA,TRBJ1-1,TRBD1,TRBV5-4,TGTGCCAGCAGCCCCGGGGGCAGGGGGCACACTGAAGCTTTCTTT,CASSPGGRGHTEAFF